A selection of T cell receptor beta chains follows, all from one sample in a study of blood T cells in healthy people across ages. TCRdb analysed the 5' RACE reads with MiXCR anew, one entry per CDR3 protein. This table has more than 550,000 distinct CDR3 sequences, over 20% appearing once. The sequencing sample was made of blood. These receptors originate from a man aged 65-85 years in good health. CDR3s include the opening cysteine and the closing phenylalanine or tryptophan.

TRBV10-3,TRBJ1-1,CAIGSGHQNTEAFF
TRBV6-2/TRBV6-3,TRBJ2-5,CASSYSLAGMYQETQYF
TRBV19,TRBJ1-5,CASRPDRAGQPQHF
TRBV5-1,TRBJ2-5,CASSLVPLAGGINGQETQYF
TRBV5-1,TRBJ2-7,CASSPGGQGGYEQYF
TRBV12-3/TRBV12-4,TRBJ2-1,CASTIAGIEQFF
TRBV6-2/TRBV6-3,TRBJ2-3,CASSYSGSRGDTQYF
TRBV5-1,TRBJ2-7,CASSLIRTEAYEQYF
TRBV28,TRBJ1-1,CASSSQGAWTEAFF
TRBV7-2,TRBJ1-6,CASSLDWPLQKGSSPLHF
TRBV29-1,TRBJ1-1,CSVETAVFTEAFF
TRBV3-1,TRBJ2-5,CASSRTSGEQETQYF
TRBV12-3/TRBV12-4,TRBJ2-3,CASSRWTGGLGRTDTQYF
TRBV9,TRBJ2-1,CASSVRVGLAADYNKQFF
TRBV29-1,TRBJ1-1,CSESQGYGTEAFF
TRBV12-3/TRBV12-4,TRBJ1-1,CASSSPTGVGTEAFF
TRBV28,TRBJ2-3,CASSPLRTGSTDTQYF
TRBV6-5,TRBJ1-1,CASSLLRNAEAFF
TRBV11-2,.,CASTLTSGGYEQYF
TRBV20-1,TRBJ2-5,CSARQNIQETQYF
TRBV29-1,TRBJ1-1,CSASDRGTEAFF
TRBV20-1,TRBJ1-5,CSARGTANQPQHF
TRBV6-2/TRBV6-3,TRBJ2-4,CASSYSDREEPKNIQYF
TRBV5-1,.,CASSPRTSGSSYEQYF
TRBV6-2/TRBV6-3,.,CASADDEQYF
TRBV20-1,TRBJ1-2,CSAGRGYGYTF
TRBV5-1,TRBJ2-3,CASSWLSGGFADTQYF
TRBV29-1,TRBJ2-1,CSGQGNNEQFF
TRBV12-3/TRBV12-4,TRBJ2-5,CASSLTGGQVQETQYF
TRBV10-3,TRBJ2-5,CAISEGAGTPRQETQYF